The present TCR beta chain was sequenced within a study of T cells after yellow fever vaccination. Study-level points and caveats: Detected again after the booster were most primary-vaccination clones, at nearly 97% CD4 and 88% CD8. Abundant contaminating clonotypes from the bulk population could appear in FACS-sorted repertoires.

Each CDR3 protein is one row after TCRdb ran MiXCR on the 5' RACE reads. The table has some 120,000 distinct CDR3 sequences, roughly 10% seen once; the top ten hold 30% to 40%. This clonotype was counted between two and nine times. Its cognate antigen is unknown. V lost 2 bases to trimming and J lost 7 bases, with 9 bases between them. This CDR3 contains 12 residues. In germline, CDR1 is MNHEY, CDR2 SVGEGT. This TCR was recovered from a man aged 18 to 29 who received the YFV17D yellow fever vaccine. J is TRBJ2-7 and V is TRBV6-2 or TRBV6-3; D is undetermined. The input for sequencing was CD8+ T cells sorted from PBMCs, taken on the day of the yellow fever booster vaccination. The CDR3 region is CASSYPDKEQYF. CDR3 DNA sequence: TGTGCCAGCAGTTACCCAGATAAGGAGCAGTACTTC.